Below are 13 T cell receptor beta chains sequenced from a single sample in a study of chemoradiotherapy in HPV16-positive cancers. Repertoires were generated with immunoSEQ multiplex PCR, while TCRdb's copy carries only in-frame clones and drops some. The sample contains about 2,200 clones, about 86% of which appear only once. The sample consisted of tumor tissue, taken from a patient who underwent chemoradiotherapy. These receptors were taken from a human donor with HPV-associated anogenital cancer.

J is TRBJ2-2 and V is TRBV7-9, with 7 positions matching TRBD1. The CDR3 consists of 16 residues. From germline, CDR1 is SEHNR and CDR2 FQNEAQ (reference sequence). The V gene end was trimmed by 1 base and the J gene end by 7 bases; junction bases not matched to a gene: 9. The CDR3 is CASSLGGQPKIGELFF. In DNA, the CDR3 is TGTGCCAGCAGCTTAGGGGGACAGCCAAAAATCGGGGAGCTGTTTTTT.

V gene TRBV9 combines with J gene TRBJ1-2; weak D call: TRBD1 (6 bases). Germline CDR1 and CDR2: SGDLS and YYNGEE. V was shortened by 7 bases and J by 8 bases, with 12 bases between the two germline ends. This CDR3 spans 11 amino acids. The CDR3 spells CASWRQGGYTF. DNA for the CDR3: TGTGCCAGCTGGCGGCAGGGGGGCTACACCTTC.

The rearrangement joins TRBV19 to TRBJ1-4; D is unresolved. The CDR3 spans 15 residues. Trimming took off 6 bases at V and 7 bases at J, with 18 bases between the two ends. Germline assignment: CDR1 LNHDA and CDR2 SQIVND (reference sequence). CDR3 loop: CASSLPQGLSEKLFF. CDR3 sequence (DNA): TGTGCCAGTAGCTTACCCCAAGGACTCTCTGAAAAACTGTTTTTT.

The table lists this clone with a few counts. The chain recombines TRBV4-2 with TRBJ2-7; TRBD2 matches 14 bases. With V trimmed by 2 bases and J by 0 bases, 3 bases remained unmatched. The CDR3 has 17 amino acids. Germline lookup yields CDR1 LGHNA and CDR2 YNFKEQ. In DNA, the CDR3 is TGTGCCAGCAGCCAACGACTAGCGGGGGGGAGCTCCTACGAGCAGTACTTC. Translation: CASSQRLAGGSSYEQYF.

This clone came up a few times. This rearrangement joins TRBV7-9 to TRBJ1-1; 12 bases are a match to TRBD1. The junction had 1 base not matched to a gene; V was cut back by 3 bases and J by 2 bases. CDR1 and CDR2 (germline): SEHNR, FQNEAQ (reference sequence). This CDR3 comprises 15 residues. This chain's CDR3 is CASSLGQGANTEAFF. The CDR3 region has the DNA TGTGCCAGCAGCTTGGGACAGGGGGCAAACACTGAAGCTTTCTTT. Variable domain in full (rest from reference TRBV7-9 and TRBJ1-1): DTGVSQNPRHKITKRGQNVTFRCDPISEHNRLYWYRQTLGQGPEFLTYFQNEAQLEKSRLLSDRFSAERPKGSFSTLEIQRTEQGDSAMYLCASSLGQGANTEAFFGQGTRLTVV.

CDR3: CASSPTGRGGYTGELFF. CDR3 DNA: TGTGCCAGCTCACCGACCGGGAGAGGGGGTTACACCGGGGAGCTGTTTTTT. This chain uses TRBV18 with TRBJ2-2; the D gene could be TRBD1 or TRBD2 (6 bases each). The CDR3 totals 17 residues. Between the trimmed V and J ends, which lost 3 bases and 3 bases, there was a span of 17 bases. Germline-derived CDR1 and CDR2 are KGHSH and LQKENI.

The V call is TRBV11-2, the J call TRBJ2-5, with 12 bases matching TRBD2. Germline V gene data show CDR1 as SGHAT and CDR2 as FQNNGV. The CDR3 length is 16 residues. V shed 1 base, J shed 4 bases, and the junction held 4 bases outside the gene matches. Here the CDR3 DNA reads TGTGCCAGCAGCTTAGTCCGGACTAGCGGGACAGAGACCCAGTACTTC. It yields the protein CASSLVRTSGTETQYF.

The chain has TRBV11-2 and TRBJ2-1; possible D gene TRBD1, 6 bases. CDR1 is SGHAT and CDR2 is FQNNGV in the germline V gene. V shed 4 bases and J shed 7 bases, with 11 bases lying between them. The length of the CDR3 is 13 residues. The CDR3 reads CASSSDRLNEQFF. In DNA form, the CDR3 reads TGTGCCAGCAGCTCCGACAGGCTGAATGAGCAGTTCTTC.

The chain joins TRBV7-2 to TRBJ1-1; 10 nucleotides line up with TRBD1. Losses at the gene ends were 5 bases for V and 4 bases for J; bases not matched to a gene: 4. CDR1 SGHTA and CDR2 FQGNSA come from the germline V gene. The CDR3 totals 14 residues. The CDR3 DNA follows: TGTGCCAGCAGCAGAAGACAGGGGGCCACTGAAGCTTTCTTT. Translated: CASSRRQGATEAFF.

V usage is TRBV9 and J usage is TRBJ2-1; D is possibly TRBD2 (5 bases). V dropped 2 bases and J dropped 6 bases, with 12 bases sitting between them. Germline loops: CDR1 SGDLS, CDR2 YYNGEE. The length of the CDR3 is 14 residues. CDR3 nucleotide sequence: TGTGCCAGCAGCGTGGGAGTCAGGAGCAATGAGCAGTTCTTC. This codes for CASSVGVRSNEQFF.

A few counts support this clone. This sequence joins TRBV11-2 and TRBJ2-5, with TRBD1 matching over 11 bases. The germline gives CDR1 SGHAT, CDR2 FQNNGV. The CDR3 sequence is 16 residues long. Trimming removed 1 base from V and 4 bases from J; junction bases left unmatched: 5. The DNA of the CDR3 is TGTGCCAGCAGCTTAGTTGGACAGGGGGCTTTAGAGACCCAGTACTTC. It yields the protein CASSLVGQGALETQYF.

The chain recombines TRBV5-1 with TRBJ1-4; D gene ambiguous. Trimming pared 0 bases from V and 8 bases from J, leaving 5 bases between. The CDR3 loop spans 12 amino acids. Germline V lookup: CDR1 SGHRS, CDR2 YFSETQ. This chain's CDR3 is CASSLAGEKLFF. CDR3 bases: TGCGCCAGCAGCTTGGCCGGAGAAAAACTGTTTTTT. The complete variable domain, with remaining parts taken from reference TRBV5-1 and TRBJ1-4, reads KAGVTQTPRYLIKTRGQQVTLSCSPISGHRSVSWYQQTPGQGLQFLFEYFSETQRNKGNFPGRFSGRQFSNSRSEMNVSTLELGDSALYLCASSLAGEKLFFGSGTQLSVL.

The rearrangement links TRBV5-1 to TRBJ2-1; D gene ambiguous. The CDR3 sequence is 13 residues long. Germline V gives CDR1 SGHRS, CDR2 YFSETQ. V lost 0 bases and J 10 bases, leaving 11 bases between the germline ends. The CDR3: CASSLAEAWEQFF. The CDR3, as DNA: TGCGCCAGCAGCTTGGCGGAAGCGTGGGAGCAGTTCTTC.